This entry describes one TCR beta chain. The target antigen is unknown. This record comes from a study of CD8 T cells in ankylosing spondylitis. Study results and limitations: Both synovial fluid and blood in reactive arthritis had previously been reported to carry some motif variants. Clones tied to disease were said to be significantly enriched in matched ankylosing spondylitis synovial fluid. Seemingly distinctive of ankylosing spondylitis blood was a TCR beta motif formed by eight highly homologous variants.

Making use of molecular barcodes, quantitative 5'-RACE generated TCR beta libraries. TCRdb independently ran MiXCR on the 5' RACE reads; one entry per CDR3 protein. The top ten hold approximately 4% of the sample, which has some 270,000 distinct CDR3 sequences, roughly 32% seen once. The trim removed 7 bases at V and 4 bases at J, leaving 8 bases unmatched. The CDR3 totals 14 residues. Germline CDR1 is MNHEY and CDR2 is SVGAGI. Sequenced sample: blood, either unsorted or a sorted T cell fraction (not recorded which). The rearrangement joins TRBV6-5 to TRBJ2-7; TRBD1 aligns across 9 bases. The source of this sequence is a male donor with ankylosing spondylitis or in good health (not recorded which). The CDR3 spells CASIRGQGRYEQYF. The CDR3 DNA sequence: TGTGCCAGCATTAGGGGACAGGGCCGGTACGAGCAGTACTTC.